These 29 T cell receptor beta chains were sequenced from one sample in a study of shared clonotypes between healthy human individuals (dated by TCRdb to the early 2020s). The protocol used for the library was the immunoSEQ multiplex PCR assay. This is the immuneACCESS table as TCRdb keeps it, with only in-frame sequences that have V and J called. A part of the clones is gone; compared with another copy, unresolved V genes explain less than half, and the rest is unexplained. The sample yields 2 million to 2.5 million clones; 90% to 97% were counted once. The ten biggest clones cover approximately 0.13% of the sample. The source material was naive CD4+ T cells sorted from blood. What this sample's cell subset or site label stands for: CD45RA+ positively selected. The receptors here all came from a man aged 18 to 29 in good health.

The chain uses TRBV10-3 and TRBJ1-1; D might be TRBD1 (6 bases). The CDR3 totals 14 residues. Germline CDR1 is ENHRY and CDR2 is SYGVKD. Trimming took off 3 bases at V and 3 bases at J, with 11 bases between the two ends. The CDR3 DNA reads as TGTGCCATCAGTGAAAGGGGGGTTTACACTGAAGCTTTCTTT. This codes for CAISERGVYTEAFF.

This clone appeared once. The gene calls are TRBV29-1 and TRBJ1-2; TRBD1 aligns across 11 bases. With V trimmed by 7 bases and J by 5 bases, 6 bases remained unmatched. CDR1 SQVTM and CDR2 ANQGSEA come from the germline V gene. The CDR3 totals 13 residues. CDR3 in DNA: TGCAGCGCCGGACAGGGGGCTGGATATGGCTACACCTTC. Translating gives CSAGQGAGYGYTF.

The CDR3: CASSGTSGGRAGELFF. CDR3 in DNA: TGTGCCAGCAGTGGGACTAGCGGGGGGAGGGCCGGGGAGCTGTTTTTT. The V call is TRBV28, the J call TRBJ2-2, with 15 bases aligning to TRBD2. V dropped 5 bases and J dropped 6; count of bases not matched to a gene: 4. The V gene's germline CDR1 is MDHEN and CDR2 SYDVKM. CDR3 size: 16 residues.

The chain carries TRBV2 and TRBJ1-6, with D uncertain. Trimming cost V 2 bases and J 3 bases, with 17 bases left between them. Germline V gene data show CDR1 as SNHLY and CDR2 as FYNNEI. The CDR3 extends over 18 amino acids. In nucleotides, the CDR3 is TGTGCCAGCAGTGAAATAGTAGTCCTTACTGACTATAATTCACCCCTCCACTTT. It specifies CASSEIVVLTDYNSPLHF.

Concerning this clone: Other DNA sequences from this sample encode an identical CDR3 as well. The V and J genes are TRBV5-1 and TRBJ2-6; D not certain. In germline, CDR1 is SGHRS, CDR2 YFSETQ. Trimming stripped 0 bases from V and 1 base from J, with 5 bases between. The length of the CDR3 is 15 residues. The CDR3 DNA reads TGCGCCAGCAGCTTGGCTTTGTCTGGGGCCAACGTCCTGACTTTC. Translating gives CASSLALSGANVLTF.

The chain couples TRBV2 to TRBJ1-2; 9 nucleotides line up with TRBD1. With 6 bases clipped from V and 2 bases from J, the junction kept 19 bases outside the gene matches. This CDR3 region has 19 residues. Germline V gene lookup returns CDR1 SNHLY and CDR2 FYNNEI. Written as DNA, the CDR3 is TGTGCCAGCAGAACGACAAACGGACAGGGGCAGACCCCCAACTATGGCTACACCTTC. Protein: CASRTTNGQGQTPNYGYTF.

This rearrangement joins TRBV7-3 to TRBJ2-3; unclear D gene. Germline V gives CDR1 SGHTA, CDR2 FQGTGA. The CDR3 spans 13 residues. The germline V and J ends were trimmed by 1 base and 6 bases, with 8 bases remaining between them. Here the CDR3 DNA reads TGTGCCAGCAGCTTAAACTATGGGGATACGCAGTATTTT. This codes for CASSLNYGDTQYF.

The CDR3 DNA is TGTGCCAGCAGCCCGGGACTTCCCAATGAGCAGTTCTTC. Residues: CASSPGLPNEQFF. The V call is TRBV11-3, the J call TRBJ2-1; D might be TRBD2 (6 bases). V was shortened by 5 bases and J by 6 bases, with 11 bases between the two germline ends. This CDR3 contains 13 residues. Germline-derived CDR1 and CDR2 are SGHNT and YENEEA.

This chain uses TRBV6-1 with TRBJ2-5; D is uncertain. This CDR3 comprises 13 residues. Deletions cut 3 bases from V and 2 bases from J, with 7 bases between. Germline assignment: CDR1 MNHNS and CDR2 SASEGT. CDR3 sequence: CASSDVGQETQYF. The DNA for the CDR3 is TGTGCCAGCAGTGATGTGGGACAAGAGACCCAGTACTTC.

On this clone: The sample contains more than one DNA sequence encoding this CDR3. The chain couples TRBV6-5 to TRBJ2-7; 7 bases are shared with TRBD1. The CDR3 contains 15 residues. With V trimmed by 0 bases and J by 4 bases, 6 bases remained unmatched. Germline CDR1 is MNHEY and CDR2 is SVGAGI. CDR3 loop: CASSYSGGSPYEQYF. The CDR3 bases are TGTGCCAGCAGTTACTCAGGGGGCTCCCCTTACGAGCAGTACTTC.

The chain joins TRBV13 to TRBJ2-1; D is tentatively TRBD1 or TRBD2 (5 bases each). Deletions cut 3 bases from V and 0 bases from J, with 12 bases between. This CDR3 region has 16 residues. Germline values: CDR1 PRHDT, CDR2 FYEKMQ (reference sequence). The CDR3 protein is CASSFPRGPSYNEQFF. CDR3 coding DNA: TGTGCCAGCAGCTTCCCGAGGGGTCCCTCCTACAATGAGCAGTTCTTC. Supplemented by reference TRBV13 and TRBJ2-1, the full variable domain reads AAGVIQSPRHLIKEKRETATLKCYPIPRHDTVYWYQQGPGQDPQFLISFYEKMQSDKGSIPDRFSAQQFSDYHSELNMSSLELGDSALYFCASSFPRGPSYNEQFFGPGTRLTVL.

The CDR3 DNA is TGTGCCAGCAGCCCCAAGTCCGGGACCTACGAGCAGTACTTC. This translates into CASSPKSGTYEQYF. The chain links TRBV7-2 to TRBJ2-7, with D tentatively TRBD2 (5 bases). CDR3 length: 14 amino acids. The V gene lost 5 bases and the J gene lost 2 bases, with 13 bases spanning the gap. Germline lookup yields CDR1 SGHTA and CDR2 FQGNSA. The full variable domain, with the rest looked up from reference TRBV7-2 and TRBJ2-7, is GAGVSQSPSNKVTEKGKDVELRCDPISGHTALYWYRQSLGQGLEFLIYFQGNSAPDKSGLPSDRFSAERTGGSVSTLTIQRTQQEDSAVYLCASSPKSGTYEQYFGPGTRLTVT.

The chain recombines TRBV18 with TRBJ1-4; D is possibly TRBD1 (5 bases). Germline-derived CDR1 and CDR2 are KGHSH and LQKENI. The CDR3 loop spans 15 amino acids. V was cut by 0 bases and J by 6 bases, with 11 bases left in between. The CDR3 here is CASSPPLTRDEKLFF. As DNA, the CDR3 is TGTGCCAGCTCACCACCCCTTACCAGGGATGAAAAACTGTTTTTT.

V is TRBV5-1 and J is TRBJ1-4; 8 bases fit TRBD1. The CDR3 has 15 amino acids. Germline-derived CDR1 and CDR2 are SGHRS and YFSETQ. V lost 3 bases and J lost 4; bases outside the gene matches: 5. This CDR3 is CASSSRQGINEKLFF. CDR3 DNA sequence: TGCGCCAGCAGCTCGAGACAGGGGATTAATGAAAAACTGTTTTTT.

The chain uses TRBV28 and TRBJ2-7; either TRBD1 or TRBD2 may fit D (5 bases each). Germline-derived CDR1 and CDR2 are MDHEN and SYDVKM. V dropped 4 bases and J dropped 2 bases, with 18 bases sitting between them. This CDR3 is built from 16 residues. DNA of the CDR3: TGTGCCAGCAGTTCGCCGGGTGGGGACCATACCTACGAGCAGTACTTC. This codes for CASSSPGGDHTYEQYF. The full variable domain, in which reference TRBV28 and TRBJ2-7 provide the parts outside the CDR3, is DVKVTQSSRYLVKRTGEKVFLECVQDMDHENMFWYRQDPGLGLRLIYFSYDVKMKEKGDIPEGYSVSREKKERFSLILESASTNQTSMYLCASSSPGGDHTYEQYFGPGTRLTVT.

The rearrangement uses TRBV6-1 and TRBJ1-6; no reliable D call. This CDR3 has 19 amino acids. The V and J ends lost 2 bases and 8 bases respectively, with 25 bases between them. The germline gives CDR1 MNHNS, CDR2 SASEGT. The CDR3 sequence: CASSEQWGFQTPLYSPLHF. CDR3 bases: TGTGCCAGCAGTGAACAATGGGGTTTTCAAACACCGCTTTATTCACCCCTCCACTTT.

The CDR3 DNA reads TGTGCCAGCAGTTTGGGGACAGGGGGGCTGAACACTGAAGCTTTCTTT. It yields the protein CASSLGTGGLNTEAFF. The chain links TRBV28 to TRBJ1-1; 11 bases are a match to TRBD1. Germline CDR1 and CDR2: MDHEN and SYDVKM. V shed 3 bases, J shed 0 bases, and the junction held 3 bases outside the gene matches. The CDR3 length is 16 residues.

The chain carries TRBV27 and TRBJ1-5, with 8 bases matching TRBD1. From germline, CDR1 is MNHEY and CDR2 SMNVEV (reference sequence). The CDR3 spans 15 residues. Trimming removed 4 bases from V and 3 bases from J; junction bases left unmatched: 5. The chain's CDR3 is CASSSGQGDNQPQHF. CDR3 nucleotides: TGTGCCAGCAGTTCCGGACAGGGAGACAATCAGCCCCAGCATTTT.

J is TRBJ2-2 and V is TRBV2, with D unclear. Germline CDR1 reads SNHLY; CDR2 reads FYNNEI. The V and J ends lost 4 bases and 1 base respectively, with 7 bases between them. The CDR3 is 14 amino acids. CDR3 sequence (DNA): TGTGCCAGCAGTGCAAACAGGAACACCGGGGAGCTGTTTTTT. Residues: CASSANRNTGELFF.

This chain joins TRBV28 and TRBJ1-3, with D maybe TRBD1 (6 bases). Trimming cost V 6 bases and J 0 bases, with 15 bases left between them. CDR3 length: 16 amino acids. Germline CDR1 reads MDHEN; CDR2 reads SYDVKM. For the CDR3, the DNA is TGTGCCAGCAGGGATTCAGGGGTGCTCTCTGGAAACACCATATATTTT. The encoded protein is CASRDSGVLSGNTIYF.

The rearrangement links TRBV7-2 to TRBJ1-6; D remains ambiguous. Trimming shortened V by 1 base and J by 0 bases, and 7 bases separated the two germline ends. Germline V lookup: CDR1 SGHTA, CDR2 FQGNSA. The CDR3 is 16 residues long. The CDR3 sequence is CASSLGQSSYNSPLHF. The DNA for the CDR3 is TGTGCCAGCAGCTTAGGGCAGAGCTCCTATAATTCACCCCTCCACTTT.

The table lists this clone with a few counts. The chain employs TRBV6-1 and TRBJ1-6; possible D gene TRBD1, 6 bases. V lost 3 bases to trimming and J lost 7 bases, with 16 bases between them. The CDR3 has 16 amino acids. Germline-derived CDR1 and CDR2 are MNHNS and SASEGT. The CDR3 loop reads CASSDKTGSRNSPLHF. Written as DNA, the CDR3 is TGTGCCAGCAGTGACAAGACAGGTTCTAGGAATTCACCCCTCCACTTT.

This chain joins TRBV19 and TRBJ2-1; 8 bases match TRBD2. With 4 bases clipped from V and 4 bases from J, the junction kept 3 bases outside the gene matches. CDR3 length: 14 residues. In germline, CDR1 is LNHDA, CDR2 SQIVND (reference sequence). CDR3 DNA sequence: TGTGCCAGTAGTAAGGCGGGAGGTTACAATGAGCAGTTCTTC. It specifies CASSKAGGYNEQFF.

The V gene is TRBV4-1, the J gene TRBJ2-1, with 8 bases fitting TRBD1. The V and J ends lost 2 bases and 4 bases, in that order; junction bases with no gene match: 7. The length of the CDR3 is 16 residues. Looked up from germline, CDR1 is MGHRA and CDR2 is YSYEKL. The CDR3 sequence: CASSQSPQGAYNEQFF. CDR3 in DNA: TGCGCCAGCAGCCAAAGTCCGCAGGGGGCTTACAATGAGCAGTTCTTC.

The chain couples TRBV10-3 to TRBJ1-2; no clear D. This CDR3 region has 13 residues. V lost 3 bases to trimming and J lost 3 bases, with 8 bases between them. Germline V gene data show CDR1 as ENHRY and CDR2 as SYGVKD. Here the CDR3 reads CAISDARDYGYTF. DNA of the CDR3: TGTGCCATCAGTGATGCAAGGGACTATGGCTACACCTTC.

In its sample, this clone was seen once. Other DNA sequences in the sample encode the same CDR3. The V gene is TRBV9, the J gene TRBJ2-1; 8 nucleotides match TRBD2. The V and J ends lost 3 bases and 4 bases, in that order; junction bases with no gene match: 6. The CDR3 consists of 15 residues. Germline CDR1 reads SGDLS; CDR2 reads YYNGEE. In DNA form, the CDR3 reads TGTGCCAGCAGCGAAAGCGGGGGCACTTACAATGAGCAGTTCTTC. Its translation: CASSESGGTYNEQFF.

The chain combines TRBV7-9 with TRBJ1-1; unclear D gene. The CDR3 loop spans 14 amino acids. Trimming shortened V by 5 bases and J by 1 base, and 11 bases separated the two germline ends. Germline CDR1 reads SEHNR; CDR2 reads FQNEAQ (reference sequence). The CDR3 sequence: CASSPVHENTEAFF. The CDR3 bases are TGTGCCAGCAGCCCGGTCCATGAGAACACTGAAGCTTTCTTT.

This chain connects TRBV13 to TRBJ1-5; 10 nucleotides agree with TRBD1. J gave up 7 bases and V 5 bases, and 2 bases lay outside the gene matches. The CDR3 is 13 residues long. CDR1 is PRHDT and CDR2 is FYEKMQ in the germline V gene (reference sequence). As DNA, the CDR3 is TGTGCCAGCAGCAAGGACAGGGGGCAGCCCCAGCATTTT. Its protein is CASSKDRGQPQHF.

A note on this clone: Other nucleotide sequences in the sample specify the same CDR3. V and J are TRBV5-1 and TRBJ2-5; a weak D match, TRBD2 (5 bases). V dropped 0 bases and J dropped 5 bases, with 8 bases sitting between them. The CDR3 loop spans 13 amino acids. Germline CDR1 is SGHRS and CDR2 is YFSETQ. CDR3 amino acids: CASSLGGSETQYF. In DNA form, the CDR3 reads TGCGCCAGCAGCTTGGGAGGGTCGGAGACCCAGTACTTC.